This T cell receptor (beta chain) was obtained from a study of T cell repertoires in cytomegalovirus infection. Study-level information: Signatures in public TCR beta sequences pointed to both CMV infection and matching HLA type.

One entry per CDR3 protein, called by TCRdb with MiXCR from the reads. The sample holds approximately 1,000,000 distinct CDR3 sequences, around 31% seen once. Unmatched junction bases numbered 10, after V lost 2 bases and J lost 2 bases. The CDR3 is 19 amino acids. Germline V lookup: CDR1 MNHEY, CDR2 SMNVEV (reference sequence). This clonotype was observed a few times. Its specificity is not known. The input for sequencing was cultured CD8+ T cells from PBMCs, taken from culture after CMV antigen stimulation. V usage is TRBV27 and J usage is TRBJ2-7, with 15 bases identical to TRBD2. The origin of this receptor is a human donor in good health (CMV status not recorded). Some clones in this sample may be carry-over from other donors' samples. The CDR3 bases are TGTGCCAGCAGTTTAATACCCCCCGGGACTAGCGGGGGGCCCTACGAGCAGTACTTC. This codes for CASSLIPPGTSGGPYEQYF.